The source of this T cell receptor (beta chain) is a study of blood T cell repertoires in COVID-19. The assay was immunoSEQ multiplex PCR, and TCRdb's table has in-frame clones only and misses some. The table records approximately 87,000 clones, roughly 80% of them present only once. After removal of 3 bases from V and 10 bases from J, the junction contained 7 bases not matched to a gene. This CDR3 is 16 amino acids long. Germline assignment: CDR1 MNHEY and CDR2 SVGAGI. The material sequenced was peripheral blood. The rearrangement links TRBV6-5 to TRBJ1-6; TRBD1 matches at 12 bases. This receptor was identified in a woman older than 75 with acute or convalescent COVID-19. CDR3 sequence: CASSYFGTGGESPLHF. In DNA form, the CDR3 reads TGTGCCAGCAGTTATTTTGGGACAGGGGGCGAATCACCCCTCCACTTT.